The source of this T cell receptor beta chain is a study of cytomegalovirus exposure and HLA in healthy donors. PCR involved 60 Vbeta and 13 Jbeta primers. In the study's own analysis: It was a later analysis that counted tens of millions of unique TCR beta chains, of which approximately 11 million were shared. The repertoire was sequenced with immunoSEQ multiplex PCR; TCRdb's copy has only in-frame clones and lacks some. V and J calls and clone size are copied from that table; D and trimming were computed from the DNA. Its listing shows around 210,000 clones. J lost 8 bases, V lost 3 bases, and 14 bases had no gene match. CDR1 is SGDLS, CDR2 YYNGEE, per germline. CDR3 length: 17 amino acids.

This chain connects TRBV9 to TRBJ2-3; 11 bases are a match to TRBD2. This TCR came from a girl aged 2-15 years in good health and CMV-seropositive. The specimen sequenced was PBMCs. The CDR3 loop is CASSARRTSGLGRTQYF. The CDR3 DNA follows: TGTGCCAGCAGCGCCCGTAGGACTAGCGGGCTGGGTCGTACGCAGTATTTT.